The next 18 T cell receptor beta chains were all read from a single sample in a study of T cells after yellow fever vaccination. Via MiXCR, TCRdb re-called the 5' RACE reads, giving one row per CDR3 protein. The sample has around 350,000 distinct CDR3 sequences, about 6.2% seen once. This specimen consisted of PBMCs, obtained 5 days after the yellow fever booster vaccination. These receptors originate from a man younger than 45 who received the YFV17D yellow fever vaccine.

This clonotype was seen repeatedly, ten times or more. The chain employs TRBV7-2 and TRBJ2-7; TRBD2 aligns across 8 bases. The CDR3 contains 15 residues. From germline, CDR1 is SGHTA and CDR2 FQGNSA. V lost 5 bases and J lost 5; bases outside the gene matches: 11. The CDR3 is CASSPGGAVRNEQYF. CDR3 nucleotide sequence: TGTGCCAGCAGCCCGGGGGGGGCGGTCAGGAACGAGCAGTACTTC. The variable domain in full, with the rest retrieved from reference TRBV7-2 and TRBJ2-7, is GAGVSQSPSNKVTEKGKDVELRCDPISGHTALYWYRQSLGQGLEFLIYFQGNSAPDKSGLPSDRFSAERTGGSVSTLTIQRTQQEDSAVYLCASSPGGAVRNEQYFGPGTRLTVT.

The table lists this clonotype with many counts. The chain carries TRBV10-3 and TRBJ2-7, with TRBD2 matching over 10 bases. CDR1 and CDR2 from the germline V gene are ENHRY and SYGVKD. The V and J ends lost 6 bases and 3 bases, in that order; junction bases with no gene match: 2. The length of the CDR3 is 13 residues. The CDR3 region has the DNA TGTGCCATCAGAACTAGCGGGGACTACGAGCAGTACTTC. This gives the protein CAIRTSGDYEQYF.

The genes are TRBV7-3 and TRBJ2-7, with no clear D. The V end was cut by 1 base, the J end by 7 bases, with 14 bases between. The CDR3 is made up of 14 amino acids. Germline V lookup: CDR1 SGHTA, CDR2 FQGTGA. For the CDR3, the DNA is TGTGCCAGCAGCTTAATGTTGGCGTCGGAAGAGCAGTACTTC. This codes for CASSLMLASEEQYF.

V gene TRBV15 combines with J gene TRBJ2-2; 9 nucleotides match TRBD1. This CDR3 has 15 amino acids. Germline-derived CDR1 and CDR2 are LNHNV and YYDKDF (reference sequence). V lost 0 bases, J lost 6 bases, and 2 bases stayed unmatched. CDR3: CATSRDTGGSGELFF. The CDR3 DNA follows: TGTGCCACCAGCAGAGATACAGGGGGCTCCGGGGAGCTGTTTTTT.

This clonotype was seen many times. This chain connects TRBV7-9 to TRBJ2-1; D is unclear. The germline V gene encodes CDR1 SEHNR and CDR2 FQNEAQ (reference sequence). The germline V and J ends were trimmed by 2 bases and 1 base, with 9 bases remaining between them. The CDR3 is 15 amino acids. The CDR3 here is CASSLRPDSYNEQFF. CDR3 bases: TGTGCCAGCAGCTTACGGCCAGATTCCTACAATGAGCAGTTCTTC. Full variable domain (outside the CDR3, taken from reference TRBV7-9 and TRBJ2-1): DTGVSQNPRHKITKRGQNVTFRCDPISEHNRLYWYRQTLGQGPEFLTYFQNEAQLEKSRLLSDRFSAERPKGSFSTLEIQRTEQGDSAMYLCASSLRPDSYNEQFFGPGTRLTVL.

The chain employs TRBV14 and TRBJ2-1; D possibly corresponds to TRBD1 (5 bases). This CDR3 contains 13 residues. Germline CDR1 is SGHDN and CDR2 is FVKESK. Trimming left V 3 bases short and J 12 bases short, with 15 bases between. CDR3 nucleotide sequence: TGTGCCAGCAGCCAGGTGGGGCCCTTTGGGCAGTTCTTC. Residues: CASSQVGPFGQFF.

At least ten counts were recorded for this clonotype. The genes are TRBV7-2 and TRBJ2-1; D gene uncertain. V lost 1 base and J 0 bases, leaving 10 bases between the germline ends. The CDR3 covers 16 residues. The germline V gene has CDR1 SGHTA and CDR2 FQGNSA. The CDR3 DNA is TGTGCCAGCAGCTTAGAGGGCTTGAGCTCCTACAATGAGCAGTTCTTC. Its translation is CASSLEGLSSYNEQFF.

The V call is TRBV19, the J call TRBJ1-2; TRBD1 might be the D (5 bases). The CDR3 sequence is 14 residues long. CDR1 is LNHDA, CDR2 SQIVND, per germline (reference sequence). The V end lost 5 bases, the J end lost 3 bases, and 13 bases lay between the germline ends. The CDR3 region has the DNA TGTGCCAGTAGTCGACAGATTATGGACTATGGCTACACCTTC. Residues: CASSRQIMDYGYTF.

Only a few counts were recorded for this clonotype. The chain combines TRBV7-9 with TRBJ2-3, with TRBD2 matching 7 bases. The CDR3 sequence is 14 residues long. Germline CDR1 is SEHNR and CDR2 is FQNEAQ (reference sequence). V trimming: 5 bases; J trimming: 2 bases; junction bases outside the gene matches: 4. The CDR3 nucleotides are TGTGCCAGCAGCCCCGGGGGGTACACAGATACGCAGTATTTT. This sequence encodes CASSPGGYTDTQYF.

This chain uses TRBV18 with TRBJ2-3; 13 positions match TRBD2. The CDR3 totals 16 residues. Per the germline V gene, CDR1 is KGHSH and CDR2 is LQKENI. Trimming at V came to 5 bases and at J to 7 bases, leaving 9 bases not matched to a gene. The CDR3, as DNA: TGTGCCAGCTCAACCGGGACTAGCGGGGTGACTCATACGCAGTATTTT. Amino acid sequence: CASSTGTSGVTHTQYF.

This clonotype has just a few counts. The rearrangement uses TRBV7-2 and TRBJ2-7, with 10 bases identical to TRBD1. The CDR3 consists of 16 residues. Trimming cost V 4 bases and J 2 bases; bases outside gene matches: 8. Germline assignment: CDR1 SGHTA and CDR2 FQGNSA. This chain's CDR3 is CASSSRTGQGTYEQYF. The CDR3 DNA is TGTGCCAGCAGCTCAAGAACGGGACAGGGGACCTACGAGCAGTACTTC.

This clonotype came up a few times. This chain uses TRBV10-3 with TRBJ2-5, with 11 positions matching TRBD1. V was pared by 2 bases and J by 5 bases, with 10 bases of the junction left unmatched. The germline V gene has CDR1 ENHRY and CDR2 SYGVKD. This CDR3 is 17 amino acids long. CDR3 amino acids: CAISEDFRTGGIETQYF. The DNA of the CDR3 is TGTGCCATCAGTGAGGATTTCCGGACAGGGGGCATCGAGACCCAGTACTTC.

The CDR3 protein is CASSLTAGRNEQFF. The CDR3 DNA is TGTGCCAGCAGCTTGACGGCAGGGCGCAATGAGCAGTTCTTC. This chain uses TRBV5-5 with TRBJ2-1; maybe TRBD1 (5 bases). Germline V lookup: CDR1 SGHKS, CDR2 YYEKEE (reference sequence). V was cut by 1 base and J by 6 bases, with 11 bases left in between. The length of the CDR3 is 14 residues. Full variable domain (rest looked up from reference TRBV5-5 and TRBJ2-1): DAGVTQSPTHLIKTRGQQVTLRCSPISGHKSVSWYQQVLGQGPQFIFQYYEKEERGRGNFPDRFSARQFPNYSSELNVNALLLGDSALYLCASSLTAGRNEQFFGPGTRLTVL.

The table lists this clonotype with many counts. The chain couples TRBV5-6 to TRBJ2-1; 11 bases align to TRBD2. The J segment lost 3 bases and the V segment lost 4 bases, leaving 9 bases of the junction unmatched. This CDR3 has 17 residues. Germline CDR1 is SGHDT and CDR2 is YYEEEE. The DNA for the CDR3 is TGTGCCAGCAGCCCTTCTAGCGGGAGGAGGGTCTACAATGAGCAGTTCTTC. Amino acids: CASSPSSGRRVYNEQFF. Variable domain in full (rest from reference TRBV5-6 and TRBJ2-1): DAGVTQSPTHLIKTRGQQVTLRCSPKSGHDTVSWYQQALGQGPQFIFQYYEEEERQRGNFPDRFSGHQFPNYSSELNVNALLLGDSALYLCASSPSSGRRVYNEQFFGPGTRLTVL.

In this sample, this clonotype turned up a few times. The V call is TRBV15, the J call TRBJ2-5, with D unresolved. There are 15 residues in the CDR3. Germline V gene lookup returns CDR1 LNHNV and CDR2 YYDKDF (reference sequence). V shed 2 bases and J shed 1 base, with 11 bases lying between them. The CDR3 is CATSRSTLPQETQYF. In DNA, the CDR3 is TGTGCCACCAGCAGATCGACACTTCCCCAAGAGACCCAGTACTTC.

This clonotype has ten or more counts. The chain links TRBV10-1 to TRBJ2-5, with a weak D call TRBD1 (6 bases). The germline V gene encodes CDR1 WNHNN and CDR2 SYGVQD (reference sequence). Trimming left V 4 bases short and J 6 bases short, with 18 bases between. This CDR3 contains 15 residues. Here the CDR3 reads CASSVGSGRGKTQYF. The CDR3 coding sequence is TGCGCCAGCAGTGTTGGATCGGGAAGGGGGAAGACCCAGTACTTC.

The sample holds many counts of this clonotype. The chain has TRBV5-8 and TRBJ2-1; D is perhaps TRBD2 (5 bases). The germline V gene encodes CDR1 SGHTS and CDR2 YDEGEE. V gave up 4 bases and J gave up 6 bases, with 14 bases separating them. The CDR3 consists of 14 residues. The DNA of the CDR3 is TGTGCCAGCAGCCGGGATCTGATGGGCAATGAGCAGTTCTTC. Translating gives CASSRDLMGNEQFF.

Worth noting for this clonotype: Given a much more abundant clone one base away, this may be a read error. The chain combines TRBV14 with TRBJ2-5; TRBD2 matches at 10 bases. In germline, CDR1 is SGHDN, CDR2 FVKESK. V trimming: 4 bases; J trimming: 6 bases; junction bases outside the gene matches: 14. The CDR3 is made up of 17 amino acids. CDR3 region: CASSLLAGGMFQKTQYF. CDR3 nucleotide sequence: TGTGCCAGCAGCCTGTTAGCGGGAGGAATGTTTCAAAAGACCCAGTACTTC.